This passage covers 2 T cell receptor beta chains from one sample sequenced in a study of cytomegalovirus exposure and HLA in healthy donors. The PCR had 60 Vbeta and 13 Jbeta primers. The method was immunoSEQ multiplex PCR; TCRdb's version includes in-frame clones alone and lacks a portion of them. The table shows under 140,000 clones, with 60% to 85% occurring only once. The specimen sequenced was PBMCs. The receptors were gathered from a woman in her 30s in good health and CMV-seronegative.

The CDR3 nucleotides read TGTGCCAGCAGTACAGCTGTCTCCTACAATGAGCAGTTCTTC. The encoded protein is CASSTAVSYNEQFF. The V and J genes are TRBV28 and TRBJ2-1; D uncertain. V gave up 5 bases and J gave up 0 bases, with 8 bases separating them. Germline V lookup: CDR1 MDHEN, CDR2 SYDVKM. The CDR3 extends over 14 amino acids.

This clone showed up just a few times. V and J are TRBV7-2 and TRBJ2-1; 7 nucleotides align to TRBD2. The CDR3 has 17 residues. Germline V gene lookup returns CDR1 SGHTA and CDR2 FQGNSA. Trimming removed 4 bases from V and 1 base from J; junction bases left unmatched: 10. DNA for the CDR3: TGTGCCAGCAGCTGGATCGCTAGCGGCCTATCCTACAATGAGCAGTTCTTC. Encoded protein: CASSWIASGLSYNEQFF.